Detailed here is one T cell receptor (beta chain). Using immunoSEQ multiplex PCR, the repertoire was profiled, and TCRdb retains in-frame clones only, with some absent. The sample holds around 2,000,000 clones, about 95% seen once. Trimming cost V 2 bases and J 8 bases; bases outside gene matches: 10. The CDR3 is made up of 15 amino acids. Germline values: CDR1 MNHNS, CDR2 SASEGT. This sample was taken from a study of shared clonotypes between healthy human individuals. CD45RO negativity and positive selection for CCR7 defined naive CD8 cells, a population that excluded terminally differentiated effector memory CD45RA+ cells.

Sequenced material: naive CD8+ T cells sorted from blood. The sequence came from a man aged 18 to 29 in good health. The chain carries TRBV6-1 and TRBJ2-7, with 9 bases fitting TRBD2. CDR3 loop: CASSERRSGRLKQYF. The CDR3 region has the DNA TGTGCCAGCAGTGAACGAAGAAGCGGGAGGCTTAAGCAGTACTTC.